These 31 T cell receptor beta chains came from one sample sequenced in a study of blood T cell repertoires in COVID-19. Only in-frame clones appear in the TCRdb table, and some are missing; sequencing was by immunoSEQ multiplex PCR. The sample contains some 260,000 clones, around 90% of which appear only once. The sample taken for sequencing was peripheral blood. The receptor source for this set is a woman aged 70-85 years with COVID-19, enrolled during active disease.

The chain couples TRBV5-1 to TRBJ1-6, with TRBD1 matching over 10 bases. The germline V gene encodes CDR1 SGHRS and CDR2 YFSETQ. V shed 0 bases and J 10 bases; nucleotides not matched to a gene: 7. This CDR3 contains 16 residues. The CDR3 DNA is TGCGCCAGCAGCTTGGCCACAGGGACAGGGGAATCACCCCTCCACTTT. Its translation is CASSLATGTGESPLHF.

This clone was recorded only once. The chain is built from TRBV19 and TRBJ1-1, with 9 bases fitting TRBD1. Germline V lookup: CDR1 LNHDA, CDR2 SQIVND (reference sequence). J gave up 1 base and V 4 bases, and 4 bases lay outside the gene matches. There are 15 residues in the CDR3. In DNA, the CDR3 is TGTGCCAGTAGTACACAGGGGGCGCGGAACACTGAAGCTTTCTTT. This codes for CASSTQGARNTEAFF.

The V call is TRBV27, the J call TRBJ1-6, with D tentatively TRBD1 (5 bases). CDR3 size: 14 residues. Trimming took 11 bases from V and 7 from J, leaving 18 bases between them. Germline assignment: CDR1 MNHEY and CDR2 SMNVEV (reference sequence). CDR3 sequence (DNA): TGTGCCGGCGGCCGTGGGGCGATAAATTCACCCCTCCACTTT. Encoded protein: CAGGRGAINSPLHF.

This clone has only one observation. This chain links TRBV5-4 with TRBJ1-1; 10 nucleotides align to TRBD1. The CDR3 is made up of 14 amino acids. Looked up from germline, CDR1 is SGHNT and CDR2 is YYREEE (reference sequence). Trimming removed 4 bases from V and 4 bases from J; junction bases left unmatched: 4. CDR3 sequence: CASSQGQGITEAFF. As DNA, the CDR3 is TGTGCCAGCAGCCAGGGACAGGGGATCACTGAAGCTTTCTTT.

In its sample, this clone was seen a few times. The rearrangement uses TRBV5-1 and TRBJ1-5; 7 bases agree with TRBD1. The CDR3 runs to 15 residues. Losses at the gene ends were 0 bases for V and 7 bases for J; bases not matched to a gene: 7. Germline lookup yields CDR1 SGHRS and CDR2 YFSETQ. This CDR3 is CASSLAGAGGQPQHF. CDR3 nucleotide sequence: TGCGCCAGCAGCTTGGCGGGGGCAGGGGGACAGCCCCAGCATTTT.

The chain employs TRBV30 and TRBJ2-7; 11 positions agree with TRBD1. The V and J ends lost 5 bases and 12 bases, in that order; junction bases with no gene match: 9. CDR3 length equals 12 residues. The germline CDR1 and CDR2 sequences are GTSNPN and SVGIG (reference sequence). The CDR3 nucleotides read TGTGCCTGGGGGACAGGGGGATTGGACCTGTACTTC. Residues: CAWGTGGLDLYF.

This chain joins TRBV3-1 (or the pseudogene TRBV3-2) and TRBJ2-7; D gene ambiguous. The length of the CDR3 is 12 residues. Germline CDR1 reads LGHDT; CDR2 reads YNNKEL (reference sequence). V shed 3 bases and J shed 1 base, with 4 bases lying between them. For the CDR3, the DNA is TGTGCCAGCAGCCATCAATCCTACGAGCAGTACTTC. Amino acids: CASSHQSYEQYF.

The chain combines TRBV5-1 with TRBJ2-1; 9 bases are shared with TRBD2. V was pared by 5 bases and J by 0 bases, with 3 bases of the junction left unmatched. The CDR3 totals 15 residues. Looked up from germline, CDR1 is SGHRS and CDR2 is YFSETQ. The CDR3 region is CASRAGGSSYNEQFF. For the CDR3, the DNA is TGCGCCAGCAGAGCGGGAGGCAGCTCCTACAATGAGCAGTTCTTC.

This rearrangement joins TRBV27 to TRBJ1-1; D is undetermined. Trimming removed 3 bases from V and 3 bases from J, with 14 bases in between. The CDR3 has 15 residues. Germline V CDR1 and CDR2: MNHEY, SMNVEV (reference sequence). The CDR3 DNA reads TGTGCCAGCAGTTTCTCTCCCGGTCGGGACACTGAAGCTTTCTTT. It is translated as CASSFSPGRDTEAFF.

V and J are TRBV30 and TRBJ1-6; the match to TRBD1 covers 7 bases. Germline values: CDR1 GTSNPN, CDR2 SVGIG (reference sequence). This CDR3 region has 15 residues. The junction had 8 bases not matched to a gene; V was cut back by 2 bases and J by 7 bases. The DNA of the CDR3 is TGTGCCTGGAGTAGAACCGGGACAGACAATTCACCCCTCCACTTT. It yields the protein CAWSRTGTDNSPLHF.

This chain joins TRBV11-2 and TRBJ2-1; TRBD1 matches 12 bases. Losses at the gene ends were 6 bases for V and 9 bases for J; bases not matched to a gene: 3. The CDR3 covers 13 residues. CDR1 is SGHAT and CDR2 is FQNNGV in the germline V gene. Written as DNA, the CDR3 is TGTGCCAGCAGGACGGGACAGGGGGCTGAGCAGTTCTTC. It yields the protein CASRTGQGAEQFF.

The rearrangement links TRBV19 to TRBJ1-2; TRBD1 aligns across 9 bases. Trimming cost V 4 bases and J 8 bases; bases outside gene matches: 11. Germline CDR1 LNHDA, CDR2 SQIVND (reference sequence). The CDR3 extends over 15 amino acids. CDR3 sequence (DNA): TGTGCCAGTAGTACGAGACAGGGGGTATTTGGCGGCTACACCTTC. Translating gives CASSTRQGVFGGYTF.

The chain is built from TRBV5-1 and TRBJ1-4; 7 bases match TRBD1. Germline values: CDR1 SGHRS, CDR2 YFSETQ. Germline trimming cut 4 bases from V and 3 bases from J; bases unmatched to any gene: 6. The CDR3 consists of 15 residues. The CDR3 here is CASSHEGAANEKLFF. CDR3 in DNA: TGCGCCAGCAGCCACGAGGGGGCAGCTAATGAAAAACTGTTTTTT.

V gene TRBV15 combines with J gene TRBJ2-7; the match to TRBD2 covers 12 bases. The CDR3 has 19 residues. CDR1 LNHNV and CDR2 YYDKDF come from the germline V gene (reference sequence). Germline trimming cut 3 bases from V and 3 bases from J; bases unmatched to any gene: 15. CDR3 loop: CATSSGSGGLAGDNYEQYF. The CDR3 nucleotides are TGTGCCACCAGCAGCGGGAGCGGGGGACTAGCGGGTGACAACTACGAGCAGTACTTC.

The sample holds one count of this clone. This chain connects TRBV6-5 to TRBJ1-5; possibly TRBD1 for D (5 bases). The V gene lost 2 bases and the J gene lost 9 bases, with 14 bases spanning the gap. Germline-derived CDR1 and CDR2 are MNHEY and SVGAGI. This CDR3 contains 14 residues. The DNA of the CDR3 is TGTGCCAGCAGTTACGAAAGGGGTCCTGGGCCCCAGCATTTT. This encodes CASSYERGPGPQHF.

The chain joins TRBV20-1 to TRBJ1-5; 9 nucleotides line up with TRBD1. The ends lost 3 bases at V and 2 bases at J; junction bases unmatched: 5. The CDR3 is 15 amino acids. Germline CDR1 DFQATT, CDR2 SNEGSKA (reference sequence). CDR3 in amino acids: CSASTTGGRNQPQHF. CDR3 coding DNA: TGCAGTGCTAGTACAACAGGGGGCCGCAATCAGCCCCAGCATTTT.

V is TRBV5-1 and J is TRBJ1-1, with unresolved D. This CDR3 spans 15 amino acids. Trimming took 0 bases from V and 2 from J, leaving 11 bases between them. Germline V CDR1 and CDR2: SGHRS, YFSETQ. The DNA of the CDR3 is TGCGCCAGCAGCTTGGAGGCAGCTAGAAACACTGAAGCTTTCTTT. Translated: CASSLEAARNTEAFF.

This chain uses TRBV11-3 with TRBJ1-3; TRBD1 matches at 8 bases. This CDR3 is built from 15 residues. Germline lookup yields CDR1 SGHNT and CDR2 YENEEA. The V gene end was trimmed by 5 bases and the J gene end by 4 bases; junction bases not matched to a gene: 7. CDR3 residues: CASSLRTGNGNTIYF. The CDR3 nucleotides read TGTGCCAGCAGCCTGCGGACAGGGAACGGAAACACCATATATTTT.

The chain carries TRBV30 and TRBJ1-6; no definite D call. Germline assignment: CDR1 GTSNPN and CDR2 SVGIG (reference sequence). The V end lost 4 bases, the J end lost 5 bases, and 15 bases lay between the germline ends. This CDR3 region has 15 residues. The DNA of the CDR3 is TGTGCCTGGACGGCAGGTCAATACGATAATTCACCCCTCCACTTT. Amino acid sequence: CAWTAGQYDNSPLHF.

This chain connects TRBV10-3 to TRBJ2-3; weak D call: TRBD2 (6 bases). Between the trimmed V and J ends, which lost 8 bases and 4 bases, there was a span of 19 bases. The CDR3 is 15 amino acids. CDR1 and CDR2 from the germline V gene are ENHRY and SYGVKD. In DNA, the CDR3 is TGTGCCATCGGTCCGGAGGGAGAGGCAGCAGATACGCAGTATTTT. It codes for CAIGPEGEAADTQYF.

The V and J genes are TRBV30 and TRBJ1-4; TRBD1 aligns across 9 bases. The V and J ends lost 1 base and 7 bases, in that order; junction bases with no gene match: 4. Germline V CDR1 and CDR2: GTSNPN, SVGIG (reference sequence). The CDR3 consists of 14 residues. This CDR3 is CAWSGDRVIEKLFF. The CDR3 bases are TGTGCCTGGAGTGGGGACAGGGTGATTGAAAAACTGTTTTTT.

V is TRBV18 and J is TRBJ2-7; the D gene is possibly TRBD2 (6 bases). Trimming stripped 3 bases from V and 4 bases from J, with 13 bases between. Germline CDR1 and CDR2: KGHSH and LQKENI. The length of the CDR3 is 14 residues. The CDR3 DNA is TGTGCCAGCTCACCCCGGGACTTACCGTACGAGCAGTACTTC. This codes for CASSPRDLPYEQYF. Full variable domain (remainder filled in from reference TRBV18 and TRBJ2-7): NAGVMQNPRHLVRRRGQEARLRCSPMKGHSHVYWYRQLPEEGLKFMVYLQKENIIDESGMPKERFSAEFPKEGPSILRIQQVVRGDSAAYFCASSPRDLPYEQYFGPGTRLTVT.

The chain's CDR3 is CASRKGQGDYGYTF. CDR3 nucleotides: TGTGCCAGCAGGAAGGGGCAGGGGGATTATGGCTACACCTTC. V gene TRBV25-1 combines with J gene TRBJ1-2, with 7 bases aligning to TRBD1. The germline gives CDR1 MGHDK, CDR2 SYGVNS. The CDR3 has 14 amino acids. With 6 bases clipped from V and 5 bases from J, the junction kept 9 bases outside the gene matches.

The chain links TRBV3-1 (or the pseudogene TRBV3-2) to TRBJ2-7; D ambiguous. Germline CDR1 is LGHDT and CDR2 is YNNKEL (reference sequence). Trimming took off 1 base at V and 3 bases at J, with 7 bases between the two ends. This CDR3 comprises 13 residues. The CDR3 DNA is TGTGCCAGCAGCCAAGGAGGAAACTACGAGCAGTACTTC. This translates into CASSQGGNYEQYF.

This clone was detected only a few times. The chain joins TRBV4-1 to TRBJ1-2; D is uncertain. CDR1 and CDR2 (germline): MGHRA, YSYEKL. This CDR3 has 15 residues. Between the trimmed V and J ends, which lost 4 bases and 4 bases, there was a span of 16 bases. CDR3 bases: TGCGCCAGCAGCCCATTTGGGTCATCGGGCTATGGCTACACCTTC. Protein: CASSPFGSSGYGYTF.

The genes are TRBV20-1 and TRBJ2-1; 7 bases line up with TRBD2. Germline V lookup: CDR1 DFQATT, CDR2 SNEGSKA (reference sequence). V lost 0 bases, J lost 11 bases, and 1 base stayed unmatched. The CDR3 covers 11 residues. The DNA for the CDR3 is TGCAGTGCTAGAGAGCGGGAGAAGCAGTTCTTC. Its protein product is CSAREREKQFF.

The CDR3 region is CASSNGQMYNSPLHF. The DNA of the CDR3 is TGTGCCAGTAGTAACGGACAGATGTATAATTCACCCCTCCACTTT. This rearrangement joins TRBV19 to TRBJ1-6, with D possibly TRBD1 on 6 matching bases. This CDR3 comprises 15 residues. CDR1 and CDR2 from the germline V gene are LNHDA and SQIVND (reference sequence). V was cut by 4 bases and J by 4 bases, with 11 bases left in between.

The chain uses TRBV28 and TRBJ1-1, with a possible D match to TRBD1 (5 bases). CDR1 and CDR2 from the germline V gene are MDHEN and SYDVKM. The V gene lost 7 bases and the J gene lost 1 base, with 10 bases spanning the gap. This CDR3 is built from 13 residues. CDR3 residues: CASNGGTNTEAFF. The CDR3, as DNA: TGTGCCAGCAACGGAGGGACGAACACTGAAGCTTTCTTT.

In its sample, this clone was seen a few times. The chain uses TRBV5-1 and TRBJ2-7; D might be TRBD2 (7 bases). Looked up from germline, CDR1 is SGHRS and CDR2 is YFSETQ. The V end was cut by 0 bases, the J end by 4 bases, with 26 bases between. The CDR3 runs to 19 residues. The CDR3 sequence: CASSLVTRPQGGDQYEQYF. The CDR3 nucleotides are TGCGCCAGCAGCTTGGTTACGCGGCCCCAAGGGGGGGATCAGTACGAGCAGTACTTC.

This clone has only a few counts. CDR3 in amino acids: CASSKSGDRNLRCNEAFF. The CDR3 nucleotides are TGTGCCAGCAGCAAAAGCGGCGACAGGAACCTGAGATGCAATGAAGCTTTCTTT. The V and J genes are TRBV21-1 and TRBJ1-1; TRBD1, the table's D call, was not compared with the DNA. TRBV21-1 is annotated as a pseudogene. The length of the CDR3 is 18 residues.

This rearrangement joins TRBV30 to TRBJ1-2; D gene unclear. V dropped 5 bases and J dropped 7 bases, with 11 bases sitting between them. In germline, CDR1 is GTSNPN, CDR2 SVGIG (reference sequence). CDR3 length equals 11 residues. The CDR3 loop reads CAWRGVAGYTF. The CDR3 DNA is TGTGCCTGGCGCGGGGTAGCTGGCTACACCTTC.